This T cell receptor (beta chain) derives from a study of beta chain features in type 1 diabetes. Findings of the study overall: Among all four CD4+ subsets, Type 1 diabetes patients had TCRB CDR3s that were moderately but significantly shorter.

Investigators reverse transcribed all isolated RNA, so they sequenced expressed TCRB transcripts. Sequencing was performed with immunoSEQ multiplex PCR; in TCRdb, only in-frame clones are kept and a portion is missing. The table shows hundreds of thousands of clones, with roughly 13% occurring only once. In germline, CDR1 is MGHDK, CDR2 SYGVNS. This CDR3 region has 13 residues. V gave up 6 bases and J gave up 6 bases, with 14 bases separating them. Concerning this clone itself: Its antigen is currently unknown.

This sequence originates from a man between 18 and 35 years old with type 1 diabetes. The sequenced sample consisted of naive CD4+ T cells from blood. The chain employs TRBV25-1 and TRBJ1-2, with D perhaps matching TRBD1 (5 bases). The CDR3 protein is CASSPSGLNGYTF. In nucleotides, the CDR3 is TGTGCCAGCAGCCCTTCGGGACTAAATGGCTACACCTTC.